The sequence of this T cell receptor (beta chain) was determined in a study of CD8 T cells in ankylosing spondylitis. Overall study findings and caveats: The study looked at matched synovial fluid samples from ankylosing spondylitis patients. Disease-linked clones were reported to be significantly enriched there.

TCRdb re-analysed the 5' RACE reads in MiXCR, keeping a single row per CDR3 protein. The sample carries 310,000 or so distinct CDR3 sequences, about 20% recorded once. This clonotype has only a few counts. The antigen is undetermined. The ends lost 2 bases at V and 3 bases at J; junction bases unmatched: 7. This CDR3 spans 16 amino acids. In germline, CDR1 is SGHRS, CDR2 YFSETQ. Sequencing input: blood, either unsorted or a sorted T cell fraction (not recorded which). This sequence was found in a male donor with ankylosing spondylitis or in good health (not recorded which). The chain couples TRBV5-1 to TRBJ2-1; 8 bases are shared with TRBD2. The CDR3 loop reads CASSFSSGVVYNEQFF. CDR3 in DNA: TGCGCCAGCAGCTTCAGTAGCGGGGTTGTCTACAATGAGCAGTTCTTC.